This entry features one T cell receptor beta chain sequence. The data derive from a study of technical replicates of blood from a handful of donors. Trimming took off 3 bases at V and 1 base at J, with 12 bases between the two ends. The CDR3 totals 14 residues. Germline V gene data show CDR1 as SQVTM and CDR2 as ANQGSEA. Clones were sequenced by immunoSEQ multiplex PCR, and TCRdb holds only the in-frame ones, with some missing. Among 100,000 or so clones listed, roughly 96% were seen once. The sequencing input was T cells isolated from PBMCs. The chain is built from TRBV29-1 and TRBJ1-1; D perhaps matches TRBD1 (5 bases). This sequence originates from a human donor in good health. The CDR3 sequence: CSVERGGGNTEAFF. The CDR3 DNA is TGCAGCGTTGAGAGGGGAGGAGGGAACACTGAAGCTTTCTTT.